This T cell receptor beta chain was captured in a study of blood T cell repertoires in COVID-19. How the authors handled the data: Estimated nucleated cell counts came from reference gene primer amplification. Clones were read by immunoSEQ multiplex PCR, and TCRdb kept only the in-frame ones, dropping some. The V and J calls and clone size were taken over from that table, and D and trimming were inferred from the DNA. The sample holds a few hundred thousand clones, approximately 84% seen once. Cohorts were assigned according to the clinical history that participants reported. The recovered donors of Cohort 3 showed two negative PCRs, clearance, or symptom resolution. From germline, CDR1 is SNHLY and CDR2 FYNNEI. The CDR3 length is 17 residues. V was pared by 2 bases and J by 4 bases, with 17 bases between.

The chain carries TRBV2 and TRBJ1-4; D call uncertain. The TCR was taken from a woman between 25 and 40 years old who had recovered from COVID-19. Source material: PBMCs or T cells enriched from blood (not recorded which). The CDR3 is CASSETPNTSGNEKLFF. The CDR3 DNA follows: TGTGCCAGCAGTGAAACCCCTAATACTTCGGGTAATGAAAAACTGTTTTTT.